Below are 17 T cell receptor beta chains sequenced from a single sample in a study of human T cells and chemical hapten exposure. TCRdb processed the RACE reads anew with MiXCR; each CDR3 protein has one entry. The repertoire holds about 90,000 distinct CDR3 sequences, with approximately 10% as singletons. This sample's time point: patch test 3, about 24 weeks after DPC sensitization. Treatment in this sample: therapeutic diphenylcyclopropenone sensitization with weekly scalp DPC. The source was whole blood, collected in connection with sensitization to the hapten diphenylcyclopropenone (DPC). The receptors here all came from a woman in her twenties or thirties with alopecia areata. Some clones in this sample may be carry-over from other donors' samples.

This clonotype was seen a handful of times. V and J are TRBV29-1 and TRBJ1-3; 7 nucleotides match TRBD1. Germline trimming cut 6 bases from V and 0 bases from J; bases unmatched to any gene: 2. The CDR3 has 13 residues. The germline V gene encodes CDR1 SQVTM and CDR2 ANQGSEA. CDR3 amino acids: CSVGQDSGNTIYF. The CDR3 coding sequence is TGCAGCGTCGGACAGGACTCTGGAAACACCATATATTTT.

The rearrangement joins TRBV20-1 to TRBJ2-3, with D possibly TRBD2 on 7 matching bases. Germline CDR1 DFQATT, CDR2 SNEGSKA (reference sequence). Trimming stripped 7 bases from V and 2 bases from J, with 16 bases between. The CDR3 contains 14 residues. Here the CDR3 reads CSVRGGLYTDTQYF. The CDR3, as DNA: TGCAGTGTAAGGGGGGGACTATACACAGATACGCAGTATTTT.

This clonotype was counted ten times or more. For the CDR3, the DNA is TGTGCCACCAGTGATTTCAACACAGGCCCAGCGAACACTGAAGCTTTCTTT. It is translated as CATSDFNTGPANTEAFF. V and J are TRBV24-1 and TRBJ1-1; D is perhaps TRBD1 (5 bases). The CDR3 runs 17 residues. V lost 1 base to trimming and J lost 1 base, with 15 bases between them. The V gene's germline CDR1 is KGHDR and CDR2 SFDVKD.

The CDR3 sequence: CASSPVHAGWAQHF. CDR3 coding DNA: TGTGCCAGCAGCCCCGTCCATGCGGGTTGGGCCCAGCATTTT. The V gene is TRBV7-9, the J gene TRBJ1-5; D gene unclear. The CDR3 sequence is 14 residues long. V lost 5 bases and J lost 11, with 19 bases in between. The germline V gene encodes CDR1 SEHNR and CDR2 FQNEAQ (reference sequence).

This clonotype came up many times. The rearrangement uses TRBV3-1 and TRBJ2-7, with D perhaps matching TRBD2 (5 bases). Trimming took off 11 bases at V and 5 bases at J, with 10 bases between the two ends. The CDR3 length is 10 residues. Germline lookup yields CDR1 LGHDT and CDR2 YNNKEL (reference sequence). CDR3 sequence: CALGGDEQYF. The CDR3 region has the DNA TGTGCCCTAGGAGGTGACGAGCAGTACTTC.

This clonotype was counted many times. This chain uses TRBV3-2 with TRBJ2-6; the D segment call TRBD1 is taken from the table without a DNA check. TRBV3-2 is designated a pseudogene. This CDR3 spans 19 amino acids. The CDR3 region is CASSQEPDREVTGANVLTF. In DNA, the CDR3 is TGTGCCAGCAGCCAAGAACCTGACAGGGAAGTGACTGGGGCCAACGTCCTGACTTTC.

This clonotype was picked up a small number of times. The J gene is TRBJ1-4, the V gene TRBV4-1; possible D gene TRBD1, 5 bases. Germline V gene sequence: CDR1 MGHRA, CDR2 YSYEKL. The CDR3 length is 14 residues. Trimming left V 3 bases short and J 8 bases short, with 13 bases between. The CDR3 DNA sequence: TGCGCCAGCAGCCAGGGGGGTTCTGGAGAAAAACTGTTTTTT. Protein: CASSQGGSGEKLFF.

At least ten counts were recorded for this clonotype. The chain is built from TRBV10-3 and TRBJ2-1; TRBD2 matches at 13 bases. Losses at the gene ends were 4 bases for V and 7 bases for J; bases not matched to a gene: 7. Germline CDR1 ENHRY, CDR2 SYGVKD. The CDR3 contains 16 residues. The CDR3: CAISGPTSGRGNEQFF. The CDR3 DNA sequence: TGTGCCATCAGTGGCCCCACTAGCGGGAGGGGGAATGAGCAGTTCTTC.

The chain recombines TRBV29-1 with TRBJ2-2, with D perhaps TRBD1 (6 bases). Germline-derived CDR1 and CDR2 are SQVTM and ANQGSEA. This CDR3 has 17 amino acids. V lost 4 bases, J lost 0 bases, and 18 bases lay in between. This CDR3 is CSVGKDSWYTNTGELFF. The CDR3 coding sequence is TGCAGCGTTGGGAAGGACAGTTGGTATACGAACACCGGGGAGCTGTTTTTT.

This clonotype has a handful of counts. The chain uses TRBV6-2 or TRBV6-3 and TRBJ2-5, with no clear D. Between the trimmed V and J ends, which lost 8 bases and 4 bases, there was a span of 11 bases. CDR1 and CDR2 (germline): MNHEY, SVGEGT. This CDR3 comprises 12 residues. Here the CDR3 reads CASLGLPETQYF. DNA for the CDR3: TGTGCCAGCTTAGGCCTACCAGAGACCCAGTACTTC.

This clonotype was observed many times. The chain carries TRBV7-8 and TRBJ2-5, with D tentatively TRBD2 (7 bases). In germline, CDR1 is SGHVS, CDR2 FQNEAQ. The CDR3 is made up of 14 amino acids. Trimming cost V 5 bases and J 4 bases, with 14 bases left between them. The CDR3 is CASSPRGGPETQYF. The CDR3 DNA reads as TGTGCCAGCAGCCCAAGGGGGGGGCCAGAGACCCAGTACTTC.

This clonotype came up a few times. The chain employs TRBV21-1 and TRBJ2-3; the DNA was not used to check the table's D call, TRBD1. TRBV21-1 is a known pseudogene. The CDR3 loop spans 20 amino acids. In nucleotides, the CDR3 is TGTGCCAGCAGCAATCCGGGTCGCCGTGTGGACAGAGTTTTCACAGATACGCAGTATTTT. It codes for CASSNPGRRVDRVFTDTQYF.

Ten or more counts support this clonotype. The V call is TRBV5-6, the J call TRBJ2-3; D not resolved. V lost 2 bases and J 5 bases, leaving 9 bases between the germline ends. The germline gives CDR1 SGHDT, CDR2 YYEEEE. This CDR3 contains 13 residues. The CDR3 DNA reads as TGTGCCAGCAGCTTTGGGCGCCTAGATACGCAGTATTTT. Translating gives CASSFGRLDTQYF.

This clonotype was recorded a few times. The chain is built from TRBV20-1 and TRBJ2-3; TRBD2 is a possible D gene (6 bases). Germline V lookup: CDR1 DFQATT, CDR2 SNEGSKA (reference sequence). V was shortened by 5 bases and J by 3 bases, with 12 bases between the two germline ends. This CDR3 has 13 residues. CDR3 bases: TGCAGTGCTCCCTGGGCGGGGACAGATACGCAGTATTTT. Translating it yields CSAPWAGTDTQYF.

About this clonotype: A much more abundant neighbour one base away suggests this may be a read error. The chain carries TRBV3-1 and TRBJ2-7, with 12 bases that match TRBD2. The CDR3 spans 14 residues. Germline CDR1 and CDR2: LGHDT and YNNKEL (reference sequence). The CDR3 loop reads CAGSPSGRAYEQYF. The CDR3 coding sequence is TGTGCCGGCAGCCCTAGCGGGAGGGCCTACGAGCAGTACTTC.

This clonotype was found many times. The chain is built from TRBV7-2 and TRBJ2-3; possible D gene TRBD1, 5 bases. The V end was cut by 5 bases, the J end by 9 bases, with 12 bases between. Germline V gene data show CDR1 as SGHTA and CDR2 as FQGNSA. This CDR3 has 12 residues. In DNA form, the CDR3 reads TGTGCCAGCAGCCCCCGGTCAGGGACGCAGTATTTT. It encodes CASSPRSGTQYF.

Only a few counts were recorded for this clonotype. The CDR3 spells CASSPVDRGAEQYF. CDR3 sequence (DNA): TGTGCCAGCTCACCGGTAGACAGGGGAGCCGAGCAGTACTTC. V usage is TRBV18 and J usage is TRBJ2-7; 8 nucleotides line up with TRBD1. Unmatched junction bases numbered 7, after V lost 3 bases and J lost 6 bases. Germline CDR1 reads KGHSH; CDR2 reads LQKENI. The CDR3 sequence is 14 residues long. The whole variable domain, filled in from reference TRBV18 and TRBJ2-7, reads NAGVMQNPRHLVRRRGQEARLRCSPMKGHSHVYWYRQLPEEGLKFMVYLQKENIIDESGMPKERFSAEFPKEGPSILRIQQVVRGDSAAYFCASSPVDRGAEQYFGPGTRLTVT.